Listed below are T cell receptor beta chains from one sample, sequenced in a study of T-cell memory formation after mild COVID-19. TCRdb re-analysed the 5' RACE reads in MiXCR, keeping a single row per CDR3 protein. This sample yields about 350,000 distinct CDR3 sequences, of which about 13% are seen a single time; 22% belongs to the top ten. Specimen: PBMCs or a T cell subset sorted from them (not recorded which). These receptors were collected from a man younger than 35 who had mild COVID-19 (a few samples of this study predate the infection). Cell type and time point are not known. Each CDR3 is given with its conserved first and last residue. A D gene is named only where the DNA matches it firmly. Size tells how often a clone was seen (once, few, many) or the class of an expanded clone, and some rows leave it out.

V gene	clone size	D gene	J gene	CDR3 DNA	CDR3 protein
TRBV6-6	.	.	TRBJ2-3	TGTGCCAGCATCAGCCTAGACTCCGGTACGCAGTATTTT	CASISLDSGTQYF
TRBV24-1	.	.	TRBJ2-1	TGTGCCACCAGTGATTCAGGGTTCGATGAGCAGTTCTTC	CATSDSGFDEQFF
TRBV6-6	.	TRBD1	TRBJ2-6	TGTGCCAGCGGGACAGACTCTGGGGCCAACGTCCTGACTTTC	CASGTDSGANVLTF
TRBV5-1	.	.	TRBJ2-5	TGCGCCAGCAGCTTGGGGGGCGTTTGGGCCCAGTACTTC	CASSLGGVWAQYF
TRBV7-3	.	.	TRBJ2-2	TGTGCCAGCAGCTTAACGTCGGGGTCCGGGGAGCTGTTTTTT	CASSLTSGSGELFF
TRBV6-2/TRBV6-3	few	TRBD1	TRBJ2-2	TGTGCCAGCTCCGACTGGGGACAGGGAAGGAGCACCGGGGAGCTGTTTTTT	CASSDWGQGRSTGELFF
TRBV7-8	.	TRBD1	TRBJ1-1	TGTGCCAGCAGCTTTGGGACAGGGACTCTACTATCCACTGAAGCTTTCTTT	CASSFGTGTLLSTEAFF
TRBV9	.	.	TRBJ1-4	TGTGCCCCTTGTCGAGGGGCAACTAATGAAAAACTGTTTTTT	CAPCRGATNEKLFF
TRBV4-1	few	TRBD2	TRBJ2-1	TGCGCCAGCAACAACGGGAGGGCGGCTAGCGGGGCCTACAATGAGCAGTTCTTC	CASNNGRAASGAYNEQFF
TRBV4-2	.	.	TRBJ2-5	TGTGCCAGCAGCCAAGTCCTAGGGGGGGGGCGAAGTGAGACCCAGTACTTC	CASSQVLGGGRSETQYF
TRBV15	few	TRBD2	TRBJ2-1	TGTGCCACCAGCAGACGGACTAGCGCCTACAATGAGCAGTTCTTC	CATSRRTSAYNEQFF
TRBV3-1	.	TRBD1	TRBJ2-5	TGTGCCAGCAGCCAAGTGGGACAGGGGGTCGGGGAGACCCAGTACTTC	CASSQVGQGVGETQYF
TRBV20-1	.	.	TRBJ1-2	TGCAGTGCTCGCCGCTTCAAGAACTATGGCTACACCTTC	CSARRFKNYGYTF
TRBV15	.	.	TRBJ2-5	TGTGCCACCGGTATTGGACAGCTGCAAGAGACCCAGTACTTC	CATGIGQLQETQYF
TRBV5-5	.	.	TRBJ1-6	TGTGCCAGCAGCTTGGGGCCGGGTTTTAGATCCCTCCACTTT	CASSLGPGFRSLHF
TRBV6-5	few	.	TRBJ1-2	TGTGCCAGCAGTTACTCCAGGGGAGAGAATGGCTACACCTTC	CASSYSRGENGYTF
TRBV29-1	.	.	TRBJ1-2	TGCAGCGTTGGGGCGGACCGGAACGTCGCCTATGGCTACACCTTC	CSVGADRNVAYGYTF
TRBV4-1	many	.	TRBJ2-3	TGCGCCAGCAGCCAAGAGATGGCCCCCTCCACAGATACGCAGTATTTT	CASSQEMAPSTDTQYF
TRBV5-1	.	.	TRBJ2-2	TGCGCCAGCATGCAGGGTGACTCCGGGGAGCTGTTTTTT	CASMQGDSGELFF
TRBV24-1	few	.	TRBJ1-5	TGTGCCACCAGTGATTTTTGGGGGCCCCAGCATTTT	CATSDFWGPQHF
TRBV9	.	TRBD1	TRBJ1-6	TGTGCCAGCACCGGCATCGACAGGGGTTCACCCCTCCACTTT	CASTGIDRGSPLHF
TRBV29-1	many	.	TRBJ2-3	TGCAGCGTCCGACTTTCTGCGGGGAGCACAGATACGCAGTATTTT	CSVRLSAGSTDTQYF
TRBV12-3/TRBV12-4	many	.	TRBJ1-1	TGTGCCAGCAGTCCCAGGGTGAACACTGAAGCTTTCTTT	CASSPRVNTEAFF
TRBV5-1	few	TRBD1	TRBJ2-1	TGCGCCAGCAGCTTGTCCTTAGGGACAGGGGGGGAGCAGTTCTTC	CASSLSLGTGGEQFF
TRBV4-1	few	TRBD1	TRBJ1-4	TGCGCCAGCAGCCAAGATGGGACAGGGGCGGGTGAAAAACTGTTTTTT	CASSQDGTGAGEKLFF
TRBV7-3	.	.	TRBJ1-2	TGTGCCAGCAGCCCCTCCGGGGGAGGAGGTGGCTACACCTTC	CASSPSGGGGGYTF
TRBV2	few	.	TRBJ2-1	TGTGCCAGGGACACCTCCTACAATGAGCAGTTCTTC	CARDTSYNEQFF
TRBV6-5	many	.	TRBJ2-5	TGTGCCAGCAGTTACTCTGTTGCGGGGATGGAGACCCAGTACTTC	CASSYSVAGMETQYF
TRBV5-5	.	TRBD2	TRBJ2-1	TGTGCCAGCCTCGGACTAGCGGGACGAAATGAGCAGTTCTTC	CASLGLAGRNEQFF
TRBV7-2	few	.	TRBJ1-5	TGTGCCAGCAGCCGGGACACCTTCAATCAGCCCCAGCATTTT	CASSRDTFNQPQHF
TRBV7-9	few	.	TRBJ2-2	TGTGCCAGCAGCAACAGGGTAACCGGGGAGCTGTTTTTT	CASSNRVTGELFF
TRBV30	few	.	TRBJ2-5	TGTGCCTGGGAGGAGGAAAGGTACCGGCGGGGAGAGACCCAGTACTTC	CAWEEERYRRGETQYF
TRBV7-9	.	TRBD1	TRBJ1-1	TGTGCCAGCAGAGGGTCGACAGGGGCGGCGAACACTGAAGCTTTCTTT	CASRGSTGAANTEAFF
TRBV10-3	.	.	TRBJ2-3	TGTGCCATCAGGGCCAGTTTTAGTGGCACAGATACGCAGTATTTT	CAIRASFSGTDTQYF
TRBV11-1	.	.	TRBJ1-1	TGTGCCAGCAGCTTAGCGCTCGGTACCCGGAACACTGAAGCTTTCTTT	CASSLALGTRNTEAFF